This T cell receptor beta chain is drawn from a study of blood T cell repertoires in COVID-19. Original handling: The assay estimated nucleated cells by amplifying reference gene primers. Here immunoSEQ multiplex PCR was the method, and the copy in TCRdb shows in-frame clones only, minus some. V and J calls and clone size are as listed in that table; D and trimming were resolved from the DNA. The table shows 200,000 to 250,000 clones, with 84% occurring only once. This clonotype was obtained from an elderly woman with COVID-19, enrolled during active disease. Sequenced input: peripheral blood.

In nucleotides, the CDR3 is TGTGCCAACTCCATAAGCCTCGGAAACACCATATATTTT. Translating gives CANSISLGNTIYF. This chain connects TRBV12-3 or TRBV12-4 to TRBJ1-3; unclear D gene. V was cut by 10 bases and J by 4 bases, with 14 bases left in between. This CDR3 has 13 amino acids.